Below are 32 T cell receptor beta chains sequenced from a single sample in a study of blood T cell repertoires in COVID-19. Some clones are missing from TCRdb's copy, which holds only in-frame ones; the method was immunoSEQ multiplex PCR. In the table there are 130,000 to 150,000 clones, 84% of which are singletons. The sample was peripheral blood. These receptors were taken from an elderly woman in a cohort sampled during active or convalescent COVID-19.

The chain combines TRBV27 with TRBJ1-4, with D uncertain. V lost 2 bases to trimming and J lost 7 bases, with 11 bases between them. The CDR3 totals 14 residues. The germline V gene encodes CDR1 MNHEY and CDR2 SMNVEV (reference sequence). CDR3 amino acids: CASSLTLPVEKLFF. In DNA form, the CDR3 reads TGTGCCAGCAGTTTAACCCTACCCGTTGAAAAACTGTTTTTT.

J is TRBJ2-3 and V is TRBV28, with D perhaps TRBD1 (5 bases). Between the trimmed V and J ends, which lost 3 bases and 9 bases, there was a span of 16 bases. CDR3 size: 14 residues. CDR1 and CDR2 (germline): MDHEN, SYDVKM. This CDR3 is CASSFGQGIGTQYF. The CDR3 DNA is TGTGCCAGCAGTTTCGGTCAGGGCATAGGAACGCAGTATTTT.

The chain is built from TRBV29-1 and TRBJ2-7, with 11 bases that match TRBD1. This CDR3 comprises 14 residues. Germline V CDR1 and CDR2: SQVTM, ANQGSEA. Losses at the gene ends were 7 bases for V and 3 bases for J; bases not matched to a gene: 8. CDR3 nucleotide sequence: TGCAGCGCCTCAATAGGGACAGGGGGCTACGAGCAGTACTTC. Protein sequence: CSASIGTGGYEQYF.

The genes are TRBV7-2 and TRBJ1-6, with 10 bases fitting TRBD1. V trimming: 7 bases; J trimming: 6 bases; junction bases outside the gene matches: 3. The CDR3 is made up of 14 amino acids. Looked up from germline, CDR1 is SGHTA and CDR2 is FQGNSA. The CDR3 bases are TGTGCCAGCAAAAGGGACAGGGGTAATTCACCCCTCCACTTT. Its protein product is CASKRDRGNSPLHF.

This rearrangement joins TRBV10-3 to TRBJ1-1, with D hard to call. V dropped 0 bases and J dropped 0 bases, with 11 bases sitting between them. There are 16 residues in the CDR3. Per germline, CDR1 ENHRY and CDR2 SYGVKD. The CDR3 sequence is CAISESELIMNTEAFF. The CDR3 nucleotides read TGTGCCATCAGTGAGTCAGAGCTGATCATGAACACTGAAGCTTTCTTT.

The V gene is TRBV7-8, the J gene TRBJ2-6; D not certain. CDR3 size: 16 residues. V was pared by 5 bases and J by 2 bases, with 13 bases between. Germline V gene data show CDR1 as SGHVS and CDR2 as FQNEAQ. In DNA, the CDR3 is TGTGCCAGCAGCCCGGTCGTCTTAGCTGGGGCCAACGTCCTGACTTTC. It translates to CASSPVVLAGANVLTF.

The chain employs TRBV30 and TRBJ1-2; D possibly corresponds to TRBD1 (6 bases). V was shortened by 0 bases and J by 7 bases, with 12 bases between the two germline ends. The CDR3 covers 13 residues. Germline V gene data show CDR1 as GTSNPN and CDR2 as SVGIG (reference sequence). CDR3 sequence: CAWSVGGASGYTF. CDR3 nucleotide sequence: TGTGCCTGGAGTGTAGGGGGGGCGAGTGGCTACACCTTC. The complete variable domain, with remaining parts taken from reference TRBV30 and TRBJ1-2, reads SQTIHQWPATLVQPVGSPLSLECTVEGTSNPNLYWYRQAAGRGLQLLFYSVGIGQISSEVPQNLSASRPQDRQFILSSKKLLLSDSGFYLCAWSVGGASGYTFGSGTRLTVV.

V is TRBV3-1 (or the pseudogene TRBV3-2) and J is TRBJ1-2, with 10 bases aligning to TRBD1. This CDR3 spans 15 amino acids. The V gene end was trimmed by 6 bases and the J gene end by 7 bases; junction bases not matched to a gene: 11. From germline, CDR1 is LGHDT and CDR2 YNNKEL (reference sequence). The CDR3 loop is CASSRSGTGVPGYTF. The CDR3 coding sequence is TGTGCCAGCAGTCGATCCGGGACAGGGGTTCCTGGCTACACCTTC.

CDR3 in DNA: TGTGCCAGCATTATGGGCGGTGGGACTAGCTCTTACTCCTACAATGAGCAGTTCTTC. Residues: CASIMGGGTSSYSYNEQFF. The J gene is TRBJ2-1, the V gene TRBV27; TRBD2 aligns across 9 bases. The CDR3 has 19 amino acids. The V gene's germline CDR1 is MNHEY and CDR2 SMNVEV (reference sequence). V trimming: 7 bases; J trimming: 0 bases; junction bases outside the gene matches: 16.

CDR3 sequence: CASSQDQGKVAPEAFF. In nucleotides, the CDR3 is TGCGCCAGCAGCCAAGATCAGGGTAAGGTGGCCCCTGAAGCTTTCTTT. This chain joins TRBV4-1 and TRBJ1-1; maybe TRBD1 (5 bases). Per the germline V gene, CDR1 is MGHRA and CDR2 is YSYEKL. V was pared by 0 bases and J by 6 bases, with 17 bases between. CDR3 length equals 16 residues.

The CDR3, as DNA: TGTGCCAGCAGCTCATTGACAGGGGAATCCTACAATGAGCAGTTCTTC. It yields the protein CASSSLTGESYNEQFF. This chain links TRBV7-9 with TRBJ2-1; 8 bases map to TRBD1. The CDR3 extends over 16 amino acids. Germline assignment: CDR1 SEHNR and CDR2 FQNEAQ (reference sequence). The J segment lost 1 base and the V segment lost 4 bases, leaving 6 bases of the junction unmatched. The whole variable domain, filled in from reference TRBV7-9 and TRBJ2-1, reads DTGVSQNPRHKITKRGQNVTFRCDPISEHNRLYWYRQTLGQGPEFLTYFQNEAQLEKSRLLSDRFSAERPKGSFSTLEIQRTEQGDSAMYLCASSSLTGESYNEQFFGPGTRLTVL.

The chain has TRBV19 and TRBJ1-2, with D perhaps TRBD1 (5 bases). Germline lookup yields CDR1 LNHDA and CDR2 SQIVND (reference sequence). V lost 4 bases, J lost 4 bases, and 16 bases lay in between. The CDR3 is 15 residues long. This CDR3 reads CASSTPRGRSYGYTF. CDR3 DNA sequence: TGTGCCAGTAGTACTCCCCGGGGGAGGTCCTATGGCTACACCTTC.

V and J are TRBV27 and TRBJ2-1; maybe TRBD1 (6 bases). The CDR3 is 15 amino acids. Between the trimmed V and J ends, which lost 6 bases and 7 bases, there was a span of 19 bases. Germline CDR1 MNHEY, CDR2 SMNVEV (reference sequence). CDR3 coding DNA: TGTGCCAGCAGCAGTGGACAGCCCGGGTTTAATGAGCAGTTCTTC. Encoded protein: CASSSGQPGFNEQFF.

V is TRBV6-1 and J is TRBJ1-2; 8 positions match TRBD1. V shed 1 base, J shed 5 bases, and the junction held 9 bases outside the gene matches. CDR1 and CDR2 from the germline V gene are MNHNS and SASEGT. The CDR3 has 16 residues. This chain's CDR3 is CASSEGPAGGVYGYTF. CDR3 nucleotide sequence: TGTGCCAGCAGTGAAGGTCCAGCAGGGGGCGTTTATGGCTACACCTTC.

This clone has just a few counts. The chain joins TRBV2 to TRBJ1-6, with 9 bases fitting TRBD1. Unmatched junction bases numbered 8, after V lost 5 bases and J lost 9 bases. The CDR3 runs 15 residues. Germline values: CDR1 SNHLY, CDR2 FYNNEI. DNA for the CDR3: TGTGCCAGCAGTCCTAGACAGGGGGGTTCTTCACCCCTCCACTTT. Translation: CASSPRQGGSSPLHF.

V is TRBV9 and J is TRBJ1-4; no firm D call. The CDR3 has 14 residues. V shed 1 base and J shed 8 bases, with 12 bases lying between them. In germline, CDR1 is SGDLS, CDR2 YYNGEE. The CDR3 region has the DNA TGTGCCAGCAGCGTAAATCCCGAGAAGGAAAAACTGTTTTTT. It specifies CASSVNPEKEKLFF.

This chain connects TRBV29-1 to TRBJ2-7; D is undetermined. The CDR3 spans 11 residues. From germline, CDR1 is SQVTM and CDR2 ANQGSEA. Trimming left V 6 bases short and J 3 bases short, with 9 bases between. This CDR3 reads CSVSVYYEQYF. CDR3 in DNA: TGCAGCGTGTCGGTCTACTACGAGCAGTACTTC.

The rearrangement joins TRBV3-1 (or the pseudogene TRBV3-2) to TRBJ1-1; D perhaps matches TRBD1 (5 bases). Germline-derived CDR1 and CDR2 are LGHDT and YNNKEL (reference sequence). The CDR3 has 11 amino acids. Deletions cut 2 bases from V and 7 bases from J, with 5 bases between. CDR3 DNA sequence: TGTGCCAGCAGCCAACAGGGTGAAGCTTTCTTT. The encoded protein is CASSQQGEAFF.

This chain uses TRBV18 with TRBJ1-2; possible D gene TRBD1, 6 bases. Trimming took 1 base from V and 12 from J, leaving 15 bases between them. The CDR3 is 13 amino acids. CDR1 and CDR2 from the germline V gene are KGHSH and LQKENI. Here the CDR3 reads CASSPRTAELHTF. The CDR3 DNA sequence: TGTGCCAGCTCACCACGGACAGCCGAATTGCACACCTTC.

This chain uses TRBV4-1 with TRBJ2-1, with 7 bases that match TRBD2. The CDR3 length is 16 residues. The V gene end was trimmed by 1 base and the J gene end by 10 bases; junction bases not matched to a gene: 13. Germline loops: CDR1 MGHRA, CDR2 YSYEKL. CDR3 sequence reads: CASSQGLRGSLREQFF. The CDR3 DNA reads TGCGCCAGCAGCCAAGGGTTGCGGGGGTCCCTCCGGGAGCAGTTCTTC.

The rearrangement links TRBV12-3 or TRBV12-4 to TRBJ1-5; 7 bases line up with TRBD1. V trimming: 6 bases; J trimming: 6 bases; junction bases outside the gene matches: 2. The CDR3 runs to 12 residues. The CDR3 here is CASRTGIQPQHF. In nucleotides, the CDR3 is TGTGCCAGCAGGACAGGGATTCAGCCCCAGCATTTT.

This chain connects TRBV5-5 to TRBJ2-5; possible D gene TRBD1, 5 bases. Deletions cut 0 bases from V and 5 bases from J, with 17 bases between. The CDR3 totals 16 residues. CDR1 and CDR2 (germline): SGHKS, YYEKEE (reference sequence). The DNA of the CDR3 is TGTGCCAGCAGCTTGGAAGGGGCGCGGATGCCGGAGACCCAGTACTTC. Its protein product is CASSLEGARMPETQYF.

The CDR3 bases are TGTGCCAGCAGCGCGGGACTTCTCCCGTCCGATGAGCAGTTCTTC. Its translation is CASSAGLLPSDEQFF. V and J are TRBV11-2 and TRBJ2-1, with D perhaps TRBD2 (6 bases). Germline V gives CDR1 SGHAT, CDR2 FQNNGV. The CDR3 is 15 residues long. V was trimmed by 5 bases and J by 8 bases, leaving 19 bases between them. The full variable domain, completed using reference TRBV11-2 and TRBJ2-1, is EAGVAQSPRYKIIEKRQSVAFWCNPISGHATLYWYQQILGQGPKLLIQFQNNGVVDDSQLPKDRFSAERLKGVDSTLKIQPAKLEDSAVYLCASSAGLLPSDEQFFGPGTRLTVL.

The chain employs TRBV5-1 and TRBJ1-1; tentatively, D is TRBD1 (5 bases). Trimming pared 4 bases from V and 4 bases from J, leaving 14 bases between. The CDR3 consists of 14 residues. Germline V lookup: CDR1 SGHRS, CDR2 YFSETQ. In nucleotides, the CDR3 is TGCGCCAGCAGCCCAGGGCGTCAAGTCACTGAAGCTTTCTTT. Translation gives CASSPGRQVTEAFF.

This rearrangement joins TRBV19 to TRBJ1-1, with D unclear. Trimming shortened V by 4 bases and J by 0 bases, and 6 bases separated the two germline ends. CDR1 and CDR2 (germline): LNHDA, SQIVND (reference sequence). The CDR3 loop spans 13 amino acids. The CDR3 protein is CASSRLLNTEAFF. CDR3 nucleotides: TGTGCCAGTAGTAGACTGCTGAACACTGAAGCTTTCTTT.

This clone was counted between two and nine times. CDR3 coding DNA: TGCACCGCTAGTCCAGGGGAGCCTGGCTACACCTTC. Translated, it gives CTASPGEPGYTF. This sequence joins TRBV20-1 and TRBJ1-2; tentative D call: TRBD1 (6 bases). Per the germline V gene, CDR1 is DFQATT and CDR2 is SNEGSKA (reference sequence). There are 12 residues in the CDR3.

The CDR3 nucleotides are TGTGCCAGCACAGAACTGAACACTGAAGCTTTCTTT. Translation gives CASTELNTEAFF. V gene TRBV12-3 or TRBV12-4 combines with J gene TRBJ1-1; D gene uncertain. This CDR3 is 12 amino acids long. Deletions cut 7 bases from V and 0 bases from J, with 6 bases between.

CDR3 DNA sequence: TGTGCCAGCAGCTTAGAGAGCCCAGGACAGACGAACTATGGCTACACCTTC. Translation gives CASSLESPGQTNYGYTF. V is TRBV7-6 and J is TRBJ1-2; weak D call: TRBD1 (6 bases). The CDR3 consists of 17 residues. Trimming took off 1 base at V and 2 bases at J, with 17 bases between the two ends. Germline CDR1 is SGHVS and CDR2 is FNYEAQ.

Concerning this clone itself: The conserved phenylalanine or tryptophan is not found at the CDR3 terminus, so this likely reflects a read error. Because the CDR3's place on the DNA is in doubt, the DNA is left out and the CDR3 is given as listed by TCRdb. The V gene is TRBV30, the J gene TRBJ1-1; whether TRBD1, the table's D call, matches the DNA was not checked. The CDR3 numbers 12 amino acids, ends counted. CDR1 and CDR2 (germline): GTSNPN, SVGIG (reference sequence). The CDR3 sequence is CAWSVHGTALRI.

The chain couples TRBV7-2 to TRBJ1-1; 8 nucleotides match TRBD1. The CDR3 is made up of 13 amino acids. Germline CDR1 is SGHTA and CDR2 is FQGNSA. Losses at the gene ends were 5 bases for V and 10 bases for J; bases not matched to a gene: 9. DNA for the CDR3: TGTGCCAGCAGCCGCGGGGATACAGGGGGAGCTTTCTTT. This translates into CASSRGDTGGAFF. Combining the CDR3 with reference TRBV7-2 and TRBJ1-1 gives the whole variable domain GAGVSQSPSNKVTEKGKDVELRCDPISGHTALYWYRQSLGQGLEFLIYFQGNSAPDKSGLPSDRFSAERTGGSVSTLTIQRTQQEDSAVYLCASSRGDTGGAFFGQGTRLTVV.

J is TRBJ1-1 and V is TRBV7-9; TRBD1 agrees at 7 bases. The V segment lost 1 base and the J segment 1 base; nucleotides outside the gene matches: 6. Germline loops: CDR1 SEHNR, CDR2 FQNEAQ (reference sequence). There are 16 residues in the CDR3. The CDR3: CASSLGDSAGNTEAFF. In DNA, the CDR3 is TGTGCCAGCAGCTTAGGGGACAGCGCCGGGAACACTGAAGCTTTCTTT. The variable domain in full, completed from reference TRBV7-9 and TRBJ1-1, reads DTGVSQNPRHKITKRGQNVTFRCDPISEHNRLYWYRQTLGQGPEFLTYFQNEAQLEKSRLLSDRFSAERPKGSFSTLEIQRTEQGDSAMYLCASSLGDSAGNTEAFFGQGTRLTVV.

The CDR3 DNA is TGTGCCAGCAGCCCAACAGGGGGGTTTAGATTCGGAAACACCATATATTTT. Encoded protein: CASSPTGGFRFGNTIYF. The V gene is TRBV9, the J gene TRBJ1-3; 8 bases agree with TRBD1. Trimming at V came to 4 bases and at J to 4 bases, leaving 13 bases not matched to a gene. There are 17 residues in the CDR3. Per the germline V gene, CDR1 is SGDLS and CDR2 is YYNGEE. The full variable domain, in which reference TRBV9 and TRBJ1-3 provide the parts outside the CDR3, is DSGVTQTPKHLITATGQRVTLRCSPRSGDLSVYWYQQSLDQGLQFLIQYYNGEERAKGNILERFSAQQFPDLHSELNLSSLELGDSALYFCASSPTGGFRFGNTIYFGEGSWLTVV.